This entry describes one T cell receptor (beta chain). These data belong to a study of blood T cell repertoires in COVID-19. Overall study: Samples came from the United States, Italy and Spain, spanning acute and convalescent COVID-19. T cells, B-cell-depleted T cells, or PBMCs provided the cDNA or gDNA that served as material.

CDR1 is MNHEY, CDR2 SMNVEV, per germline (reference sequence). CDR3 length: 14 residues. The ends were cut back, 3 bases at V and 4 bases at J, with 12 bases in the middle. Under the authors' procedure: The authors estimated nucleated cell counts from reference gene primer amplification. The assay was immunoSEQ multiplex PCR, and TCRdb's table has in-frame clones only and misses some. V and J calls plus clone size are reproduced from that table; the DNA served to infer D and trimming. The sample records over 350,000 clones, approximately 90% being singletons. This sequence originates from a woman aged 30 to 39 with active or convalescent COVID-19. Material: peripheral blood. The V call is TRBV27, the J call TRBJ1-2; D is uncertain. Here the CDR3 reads CASSLKPTAYGYTF. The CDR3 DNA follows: TGTGCCAGCAGTTTGAAACCAACTGCCTATGGCTACACCTTC.